The rows below give T cell receptor beta chains drawn from one sample of a study of T cells in Graves' hyperthyroidism and ophthalmopathy. TCRdb redid the calling of the multiplex PCR reads with MiXCR, one entry per CDR3 protein. Of hundreds of thousands of distinct CDR3 sequences in the sample, over 12% were seen once. Sequencing input: blood. Receptors originate from a man over 45 with Graves' ophthalmopathy. Each CDR3 is given with its conserved first and last residue. The D gene is left open where the match is weak. Size is omitted from some rows. Given values are once, few, many or a class for expanded clones.

V gene,clone size,J gene,CDR3 length,D gene,CDR3 protein,CDR3 DNA
TRBV6-1,few,TRBJ2-2,13,NA,CASRSSARGELFF,TGTGCCAGCAGGTCTAGCGCCCGCGGGGAGCTGTTTTTT
TRBV27,many,TRBJ1-1,12,NA,CASRSPGTEAFF,TGTGCCAGCAGGTCTCCGGGCACTGAAGCTTTCTTT
TRBV27,few,TRBJ2-1,17,TRBD2,CASSSLGPGLAYYEQFF,TGTGCCAGCAGTTCACTAGGACCGGGACTAGCGTACTATGAGCAGTTCTTC
TRBV9,few,TRBJ2-7,14,TRBD2,CASSVSLAGYEQYF,TGTGCCAGCAGCGTAAGCCTAGCGGGCTACGAGCAGTACTTC
TRBV29-1,many,TRBJ2-1,16,NA,CSVEVGFPVLLNEQFF,TGCAGCGTTGAGGTCGGGTTCCCTGTTCTGTTAAATGAGCAGTTCTTC
TRBV9,many,TRBJ1-5,15,NA,CASSVGQGYNQPQHF,TGTGCCAGCAGCGTAGGTCAGGGATACAATCAGCCCCAGCATTTT
TRBV29-1,NA,TRBJ1-1,11,NA,CSARTGTLAFF,TGCAGCGCACGCACCGGGACCCTGGCTTTCTTT
TRBV20-1,many,TRBJ2-2,13,TRBD2,CSASREGLGELFF,TGCAGTGCTTCGAGGGAGGGCCTCGGGGAGCTGTTTTTT
TRBV10-3,few,TRBJ2-3,15,NA,CAISEVGSSTDTQYF,TGTGCCATCAGTGAAGTTGGGTCAAGCACAGATACGCAGTATTTT
TRBV6-1,many,TRBJ1-2,14,NA,CATHTRDESYGYTF,TGTGCCACCCATACCCGGGACGAATCCTATGGCTACACCTTC
TRBV20-1,many,TRBJ2-3,17,NA,CSARDRFGGLRTDTQYF,TGCAGTGCTAGAGATAGGTTCGGGGGATTACGTACAGATACGCAGTATTTT
TRBV7-9,many,TRBJ1-6,15,NA,CASSFDGAFNSPLHF,TGTGCCAGCAGCTTTGATGGGGCCTTTAATTCACCCCTCCACTTT
TRBV6-1,few,TRBJ2-5,16,TRBD2,CASSPRLAGVPETQYF,TGTGCCAGCAGTCCTCGACTAGCGGGAGTCCCAGAGACCCAGTACTTC
TRBV20-1,many,TRBJ2-7,11,TRBD1,CSAVDRDEQYF,TGCAGTGCTGTGGACAGGGACGAGCAGTACTTC
TRBV5-1,many,TRBJ1-4,15,TRBD1,CASSGGQAYNEKLFF,TGCGCCAGCAGCGGGGGACAGGCGTATAATGAAAAACTGTTTTTT
TRBV29-1,many,TRBJ2-5,13,TRBD2,CSVEHVTSGTQYF,TGCAGCGTTGAGCATGTGACTAGCGGGACCCAGTACTTC
TRBV10-3,few,TRBJ1-4,14,NA,CAIGKGLANEKLFF,TGTGCCATCGGAAAGGGGTTGGCTAATGAAAAACTGTTTTTT
TRBV7-8,many,TRBJ2-7,14,TRBD2,CASSLGASGIGQYF,TGTGCCAGCAGCTTAGGAGCCAGCGGGATTGGACAGTACTTC
TRBV20-1,NA,TRBJ2-2,12,NA,CSLSANTGELFF,TGCAGTTTGAGCGCGAACACCGGGGAGCTGTTTTTT
TRBV19,NA,TRBJ2-5,13,TRBD1,CATARDRGGTQYF,TGTGCCACCGCCCGGGACAGGGGAGGGACCCAGTACTTC
TRBV3-1,many,TRBJ2-2,14,TRBD1,CASSLRTGSGELFF,TGTGCCAGCAGCTTACGGACAGGATCGGGTGAGCTGTTTTTT
TRBV29-1,many,TRBJ2-5,15,TRBD2,CSAGPASGSQETQYF,TGCAGCGCTGGACCCGCTAGCGGATCACAAGAGACCCAGTACTTC
TRBV24-1,NA,TRBJ2-5,17,NA,CATSDFNVGPFQETQYF,TGTGCCACCAGTGATTTCAATGTAGGACCCTTCCAAGAGACCCAGTACTTC
TRBV11-2,many,TRBJ2-7,15,TRBD1,CASSSRQGRTYEQYF,TGTGCCAGCAGCTCCAGACAGGGGCGCACCTACGAGCAGTACTTC
TRBV29-1,NA,TRBJ2-5,12,NA,CSVWGGSQTQYF,TGCAGCGTTTGGGGCGGAAGCCAGACCCAGTACTTC
TRBV9,NA,TRBJ2-1,15,TRBD2,CASSSTSGISNEQFF,TGTGCCAGCAGCTCAACTAGCGGGATAAGCAATGAGCAGTTCTTC
TRBV11-1,many,TRBJ2-7,13,TRBD1,CASRGQGLHEQYF,TGTGCCAGCAGGGGACAGGGTCTCCACGAGCAGTACTTC
TRBV12-5,NA,TRBJ2-1,16,TRBD2,CASGFGGTSGYNEQFF,TGTGCTAGTGGTTTCGGGGGGACTAGCGGCTACAATGAGCAGTTCTTC
TRBV6-5,NA,TRBJ2-1,13,TRBD1,CASSYRTGARQFF,TGTGCCAGCAGTTACCGGACAGGGGCAAGGCAGTTCTTC
TRBV3-1,few,TRBJ1-1,14,TRBD1,CASNQAGGATEAFF,TGTGCCAGCAACCAAGCAGGGGGCGCAACTGAAGCTTTCTTT
TRBV12-3/TRBV12-4,many,TRBJ2-5,14,TRBD2,CASRPSGPQETQYF,TGTGCCAGCAGGCCTAGCGGGCCCCAAGAGACCCAGTACTTC
TRBV30,many,TRBJ1-5,16,NA,CAWSRGTGYSNQPQHF,TGTGCCTGGAGTAGAGGGACGGGTTATAGCAATCAGCCCCAGCATTTT
TRBV5-1,few,TRBJ1-1,13,NA,CASSLELPSGAFF,TGCGCCAGCAGCTTGGAACTACCCTCCGGGGCTTTCTTT
TRBV19,NA,TRBJ1-2,13,NA,CASSIVGGYGYTF,TGTGCCAGTAGTATAGTAGGGGGCTATGGCTACACCTTC
TRBV20-1,many,TRBJ2-7,13,NA,CSARESAGSEQYF,TGCAGTGCTAGAGAGTCTGCAGGGTCTGAGCAGTACTTC
TRBV5-1,many,TRBJ2-7,15,TRBD2,CASGLAGRGSYEQYF,TGCGCCAGCGGGCTAGCGGGAAGAGGATCCTACGAGCAGTACTTC
TRBV7-7,NA,TRBJ2-6,16,NA,CASSPGQTSGANVLTF,TGTGCTAGCAGCCCCGGACAGACCTCTGGGGCCAACGTCCTGACTTTC
TRBV24-1,many,TRBJ1-1,13,TRBD1,CATSDRTGAEAFF,TGTGCCACCAGTGACCGGACAGGGGCCGAAGCTTTCTTT
TRBV5-8,many,TRBJ1-1,11,NA,CASSLIWEAFF,TGTGCCAGCAGCTTGATCTGGGAAGCTTTCTTT
TRBV6-6,few,TRBJ2-3,17,TRBD1,CASSYSIVNRGYDTQYF,TGTGCCAGCAGTTACTCGATCGTTAACAGGGGATATGATACGCAGTATTTT
TRBV19,NA,TRBJ2-3,13,NA,CASSIVSRDTQYF,TGTGCCAGTAGTATAGTTTCCCGAGATACGCAGTATTTT
TRBV3-1,NA,TRBJ2-3,15,TRBD2,CASSRTSGPANTQYF,TGTGCCAGCAGCCGGACTAGCGGGCCTGCAAATACGCAGTATTTT
TRBV5-4,NA,TRBJ2-1,15,TRBD1,CASNPRDRGQNAQFF,TGTGCCAGCAACCCCCGGGACAGGGGGCAGAATGCGCAGTTCTTC
TRBV7-8,NA,TRBJ2-1,12,NA,CASSYPNGEQFF,TGTGCCAGCAGCTATCCGAATGGAGAGCAGTTCTTC
TRBV18,many,TRBJ2-1,13,TRBD2,CASSFGLADEQFF,TGTGCCAGCTCTTTTGGACTAGCCGATGAGCAGTTCTTC
TRBV28,NA,TRBJ1-5,12,NA,CASSDPNQPQHF,TGTGCCAGCAGTGACCCCAATCAGCCCCAGCATTTT
TRBV5-1,many,TRBJ2-2,11,NA,CASSLSGELFF,TGTGCCAGCAGCTTATCCGGGGAGCTGTTTTTT
TRBV6-5,NA,TRBJ2-7,16,TRBD2,CASSYSGSGNSYEQYF,TGTGCCAGCAGTTACTCGGGTAGCGGGAACTCCTACGAGCAGTACTTC
TRBV9,NA,TRBJ2-5,16,TRBD2,CASSPSGLAGRETQYF,TGTGCCAGCAGCCCCTCGGGACTAGCGGGAAGAGAGACCCAGTACTTC
TRBV4-1,many,TRBJ2-7,13,NA,CASTSGGGYEQYF,TGCGCCAGCACTTCGGGGGGCGGGTACGAGCAGTACTTC
TRBV11-2,NA,TRBJ2-1,19,TRBD2,CASRTFRTSGRARRNEQFF,TGTGCCAGCAGGACCTTCAGGACTAGCGGGAGGGCAAGGCGCAATGAGCAGTTCTTC
TRBV7-9,many,TRBJ2-1,15,NA,CASSYTGTRGGEQFF,TGTGCCAGCAGCTACACAGGTACGAGAGGTGGTGAGCAGTTCTTC
TRBV28,many,TRBJ2-2,14,NA,CASTSFQGPGELFF,TGTGCCAGCACCTCATTCCAGGGGCCCGGGGAGCTGTTTTTT
TRBV2,many,TRBJ1-3,15,NA,CASRGYRSSGNTIYF,TGTGCCAGCAGGGGCTACAGAAGCTCTGGAAACACCATATATTTT
TRBV29-1,NA,TRBJ2-7,15,NA,CSVEDSPGVSYEQYF,TGCAGCGTTGAAGATTCCCCGGGGGTATCCTACGAGCAGTACTTC